A single sample gave rise to the 31 T cell receptor beta chains below, sequenced in a study of blood T cells in healthy people across ages. Primed by a sample-barcoded 5' primer and a J-beta primer mix, a second PCR proceeded for roughly 7 to 12 cycles. TCRdb called the 5' RACE reads again in MiXCR, with one record for every CDR3 protein. The data hold 660,000 or so distinct CDR3 sequences, with 45% to 65% observed a single time. The sample comprised blood. The receptors were gathered from a man in his fifties or sixties in good health.

This chain links TRBV5-6 with TRBJ1-2; 7 nucleotides align to TRBD1. The CDR3 contains 13 residues. J lost 6 bases, V lost 4 bases, and 6 bases had no gene match. CDR1 is SGHDT and CDR2 is YYEEEE in the germline V gene. This chain's CDR3 is CASSPGQRNGYTF. CDR3 DNA: TGTGCCAGCAGCCCGGGACAGCGAAATGGCTACACCTTC.

This rearrangement joins TRBV6-5 to TRBJ1-1; D is uncertain. Germline V gene data show CDR1 as MNHEY and CDR2 as SVGAGI. The CDR3 loop spans 11 amino acids. The V gene lost 2 bases and the J gene lost 10 bases, with 8 bases spanning the gap. CDR3 bases: TGTGCCAGCAGTTACGACGGGTCAGCTTTCTTT. Its protein is CASSYDGSAFF.

This sequence joins TRBV7-9 and TRBJ2-1; 7 nucleotides match TRBD1. Germline values: CDR1 SEHNR, CDR2 FQNEAQ (reference sequence). The trim removed 5 bases at V and 7 bases at J, leaving 8 bases unmatched. The length of the CDR3 is 14 residues. The CDR3 sequence is CASSPGTEGNEQFF. CDR3 coding DNA: TGTGCCAGCAGCCCCGGGACAGAGGGGAATGAGCAGTTCTTC.

The chain carries TRBV2 and TRBJ2-5; possible D gene TRBD1, 5 bases. Germline CDR1 and CDR2: SNHLY and FYNNEI. The V end lost 5 bases, the J end lost 1 base, and 17 bases lay between the germline ends. The CDR3 is 16 amino acids. The CDR3: CASSIALGAAQETQYF. CDR3 bases: TGTGCCAGCAGTATAGCCCTAGGGGCCGCCCAAGAGACCCAGTACTTC. The full variable domain, in which reference TRBV2 and TRBJ2-5 provide the parts outside the CDR3, is EPEVTQTPSHQVTQMGQEVILRCVPISNHLYFYWYRQILGQKVEFLVSFYNNEISEKSEIFDDQFSVERPDGSNFTLKIRSTKLEDSAMYFCASSIALGAAQETQYFGPGTRLLVL.

For the CDR3, the DNA is TGCAGCGTTGAAGGTGGTGGGAGCTCCTACAATGAGCAGTACTTC. Translation: CSVEGGGSSYNEQYF. The genes are TRBV29-1 and TRBJ2-5; TRBD2 might be the D (5 bases). The CDR3 loop spans 15 amino acids. In germline, CDR1 is SQVTM, CDR2 ANQGSEA. V lost 1 base and J lost 11, with 23 bases in between.

This chain connects TRBV4-1 to TRBJ1-2, with 7 bases matching TRBD1. CDR1 is MGHRA, CDR2 YSYEKL, per germline. With 4 bases clipped from V and 1 base from J, the junction kept 15 bases outside the gene matches. The CDR3 covers 18 residues. DNA of the CDR3: TGCGCCAGCAGCCTCAAAACCGGGACAGAAGCTATTAACTATGGCTACACCTTC. It specifies CASSLKTGTEAINYGYTF.

The chain is built from TRBV12-3 or TRBV12-4 and TRBJ2-5; D may be TRBD2 (6 bases). Between the trimmed V and J ends, which lost 3 bases and 5 bases, there was a span of 19 bases. The CDR3 spans 16 residues. Here the CDR3 reads CASSFSGRGGLETQYF. For the CDR3, the DNA is TGTGCCAGCAGTTTTTCGGGGCGTGGGGGGTTGGAGACCCAGTACTTC.

This clonotype was counted only a few times. This chain uses TRBV6-2 or TRBV6-3 with TRBJ2-7; D possibly corresponds to TRBD1 (6 bases). Germline CDR1 and CDR2: MNHEY and SVGEGT. CDR3 size: 15 residues. V dropped 2 bases and J dropped 10 bases, with 21 bases sitting between them. CDR3 sequence reads: CASSYSTRDTEAQYF. The CDR3 DNA is TGTGCCAGCAGTTACAGCACCCGGGACACCGAGGCCCAGTACTTC.

The gene calls are TRBV20-1 and TRBJ2-1, with TRBD2 matching over 8 bases. The CDR3 runs to 13 residues. Germline V gene data show CDR1 as DFQATT and CDR2 as SNEGSKA (reference sequence). V was clipped by 5 bases and J by 7 bases; unmatched bases: 7. The CDR3 here is CSAVSGMLNEQFF. The CDR3, as DNA: TGCAGTGCTGTTAGCGGGATGCTGAATGAGCAGTTCTTC.

This chain uses TRBV29-1 with TRBJ1-4, with 8 nucleotides matching TRBD1. CDR1 and CDR2 (germline): SQVTM, ANQGSEA. After removal of 7 bases from V and 8 bases from J, the junction contained 9 bases not matched to a gene. This CDR3 spans 13 amino acids. The CDR3 bases are TGCAGCGCATACGGACAGGGTAACGAAAAACTGTTTTTT. This gives the protein CSAYGQGNEKLFF.

This sequence joins TRBV4-1 and TRBJ1-5; no clear D gene. V lost 2 bases and J 2 bases, leaving 16 bases between the germline ends. CDR3 length: 17 residues. Germline V gene lookup returns CDR1 MGHRA and CDR2 YSYEKL. CDR3: CASSQPRRQIGNQPQHF. CDR3 DNA sequence: TGCGCCAGCAGCCAACCCCGACGGCAGATTGGCAATCAGCCCCAGCATTTT.

This clonotype was recorded a few times. The V call is TRBV20-1, the J call TRBJ2-7; TRBD2 matches at 10 bases. The trim removed 0 bases at V and 2 bases at J, leaving 7 bases unmatched. Germline CDR1 is DFQATT and CDR2 is SNEGSKA (reference sequence). The CDR3 extends over 16 amino acids. The CDR3 protein is CSARDGSSGGPYEQYF. The CDR3 nucleotides are TGCAGTGCTAGAGACGGGTCTAGCGGGGGACCCTACGAGCAGTACTTC.

There are a few counts of this clonotype. V is TRBV11-2 and J is TRBJ2-3; D gene uncertain. Trimming took 1 base from V and 0 from J, leaving 11 bases between them. CDR1 SGHAT and CDR2 FQNNGV come from the germline V gene. The CDR3 length is 16 residues. The CDR3 loop reads CASSLAGSPSTDTQYF. In DNA, the CDR3 is TGTGCCAGCAGCTTAGCAGGTAGCCCTAGCACAGATACGCAGTATTTT.

The chain is built from TRBV29-1 and TRBJ2-5, with a possible D match to TRBD1 (5 bases). V lost 3 bases and J 1 base, leaving 9 bases between the germline ends. The CDR3 loop spans 13 amino acids. Per the germline V gene, CDR1 is SQVTM and CDR2 is ANQGSEA. CDR3 DNA sequence: TGCAGCGTTGATGGCAGGGTCCAAGAGACCCAGTACTTC. Residues: CSVDGRVQETQYF.

This clonotype occurred a few times. The chain couples TRBV3-1 to TRBJ2-5; TRBD1 is a possible D gene (5 bases). V dropped 4 bases and J dropped 0 bases, with 12 bases sitting between them. This CDR3 comprises 15 residues. CDR1 and CDR2 (germline): LGHDT, YNNKEL (reference sequence). CDR3 region: CASSPGKADQETQYF. CDR3 nucleotides: TGTGCCAGCAGCCCAGGGAAGGCGGACCAAGAGACCCAGTACTTC.

This clonotype turned up a few times. The chain recombines TRBV6-4 with TRBJ2-1, with 8 nucleotides matching TRBD2. Per the germline V gene, CDR1 is MRHNA and CDR2 is SNTAGT. The CDR3 totals 15 residues. The ends lost 5 bases at V and 9 bases at J; junction bases unmatched: 12. The DNA for the CDR3 is TGTGCCAGCAGTCCCCAGCCGGGGGGGCAAGGTGAGCAGTTCTTC. Residues: CASSPQPGGQGEQFF.

The chain is built from TRBV5-1 and TRBJ2-7; TRBD1 might be the D (5 bases). CDR3 size: 14 residues. V shed 0 bases and J shed 2 bases, with 9 bases lying between them. The V gene's germline CDR1 is SGHRS and CDR2 YFSETQ. CDR3 sequence (DNA): TGCGCCAGCAGCTTGGGACAGCAAACCTACGAGCAGTACTTC. This codes for CASSLGQQTYEQYF.

The chain has TRBV6-2 or TRBV6-3 and TRBJ2-1; 9 nucleotides line up with TRBD2. Germline CDR1 MNHEY, CDR2 SVGEGT. This CDR3 spans 16 amino acids. The V gene end was trimmed by 2 bases and the J gene end by 6 bases; junction bases not matched to a gene: 8. The CDR3 DNA reads TGTGCCAGCAGTTACCGAGGGCGGGGGGGCCCCAATGAGCAGTTCTTC. Translation gives CASSYRGRGGPNEQFF.

There are a few counts of this clonotype. The chain links TRBV4-1 to TRBJ2-5; tentative D call: TRBD1 (6 bases). Deletions cut 4 bases from V and 4 bases from J, with 16 bases between. The CDR3 has 15 amino acids. Per germline, CDR1 MGHRA and CDR2 YSYEKL. CDR3 region: CASSPQDSGRETQYF. CDR3 DNA sequence: TGCGCCAGCAGCCCCCAGGACAGCGGTAGAGAGACCCAGTACTTC.

The chain employs TRBV11-2 and TRBJ2-4; 12 nucleotides align to TRBD2. The junction had 9 bases not matched to a gene; V was cut back by 6 bases and J by 0 bases. The CDR3 covers 18 residues. Germline V gene data show CDR1 as SGHAT and CDR2 as FQNNGV. This chain's CDR3 is CASSPPGLAGLAKNIQYF. CDR3 in DNA: TGTGCCAGCAGTCCTCCGGGACTAGCGGGTTTAGCCAAAAACATTCAGTACTTC.

The chain has TRBV6-2 or TRBV6-3 and TRBJ2-5; the D gene is possibly TRBD1 (5 bases). The J call is uncertain, as TRBJ2-4 better fits the DNA end. Per the germline V gene, CDR1 is MNHEY and CDR2 is SVGEGT. This CDR3 has 16 amino acids. The CDR3 reads CASSYPTPGAKNIQYF. CDR3 sequence (DNA): TGTGCCAGCAGTTACCCCACCCCAGGGGCCAAAAACATTCAGTACTTC.

This clonotype was seen only a few times. The rearrangement links TRBV5-1 to TRBJ2-5, with D perhaps matching TRBD1 (5 bases). This CDR3 is built from 15 residues. Per the germline V gene, CDR1 is SGHRS and CDR2 is YFSETQ. Trimming removed 4 bases at V and 5 bases at J, with 18 bases between. CDR3 residues: CASSIMPREGETQYF. CDR3 coding DNA: TGCGCCAGCAGCATTATGCCCAGGGAAGGGGAGACCCAGTACTTC. The variable domain in full, completed from reference TRBV5-1 and TRBJ2-5, reads KAGVTQTPRYLIKTRGQQVTLSCSPISGHRSVSWYQQTPGQGLQFLFEYFSETQRNKGNFPGRFSGRQFSNSRSEMNVSTLELGDSALYLCASSIMPREGETQYFGPGTRLLVL.

This clonotype is a singleton in its sample. The chain has TRBV18 and TRBJ2-3; a weak D match, TRBD1 (7 bases). The ends were cut back, 3 bases at V and 8 bases at J, with 15 bases in the middle. Germline V lookup: CDR1 KGHSH, CDR2 LQKENI. The CDR3 runs 14 residues. The CDR3 DNA sequence: TGTGCCAGCTCACCTGAGACAGGGAGGACTACGCAGTATTTT. Translation gives CASSPETGRTTQYF. The whole variable domain, remainder taken from reference TRBV18 and TRBJ2-3, is NAGVMQNPRHLVRRRGQEARLRCSPMKGHSHVYWYRQLPEEGLKFMVYLQKENIIDESGMPKERFSAEFPKEGPSILRIQQVVRGDSAAYFCASSPETGRTTQYFGPGTRLTVL.

In this sample, this clonotype turned up a few times. The chain joins TRBV12-3 or TRBV12-4 to TRBJ2-5; 12 nucleotides line up with TRBD2. V lost 5 bases, J lost 11 bases, and 6 bases stayed unmatched. The CDR3 spans 13 residues. The CDR3: CASSPRLAGEQYF. CDR3 coding DNA: TGTGCCAGCAGTCCCAGACTAGCGGGGGAACAGTACTTC.

The rearrangement joins TRBV4-2 to TRBJ2-4; TRBD1 is a possible D gene (5 bases). TRBJ2-7 explains the end of the DNA better; the J call may be wrong. CDR1 LGHNA and CDR2 YNFKEQ come from the germline V gene. CDR3 length: 15 amino acids. The CDR3 reads CASSQALYRGYEQYF. Written as DNA, the CDR3 is TGTGCCAGCAGCCAAGCTCTCTATAGGGGTTACGAGCAGTACTTC.

V usage is TRBV28 and J usage is TRBJ2-1; 9 bases map to TRBD2. The germline gives CDR1 MDHEN, CDR2 SYDVKM. The CDR3 covers 16 residues. J was trimmed by 8 bases and V by 5 bases; bases with no gene match: 13. CDR3 DNA sequence: TGTGCCAGCAGTGGGGAATCGGCTAGCGGGAAACATGAGCAGTTCTTC. Its translation is CASSGESASGKHEQFF.

The gene calls are TRBV10-2 and TRBJ2-4; a possible D gene is TRBD2 (6 bases). The end of the DNA aligns better with TRBJ2-7, so the J call may be wrong. The CDR3 is 15 residues long. From germline, CDR1 is WSHSY and CDR2 SAAADI. Here the CDR3 reads CASSESARGTYEQYF. CDR3 in DNA: TGCGCCAGCAGTGAGTCGGCGCGGGGAACCTACGAGCAGTACTTC.

The J gene is TRBJ2-4, the V gene TRBV16, with D possibly being TRBD1 or TRBD2 (5 bases each). This CDR3 comprises 15 residues. CDR1 and CDR2 from the germline V gene are KGHSY and FQNENV. V dropped 0 bases and J dropped 15 bases, with 21 bases sitting between them. The CDR3 bases are TGTGCCAGCAGCCAATCTGTCGTGCAGGGAGATAGTACGTACTTC. Protein sequence: CASSQSVVQGDSTYF.

The chain employs TRBV10-2 and TRBJ1-5, with a tentative D call TRBD1 (5 bases). Germline values: CDR1 WSHSY, CDR2 SAAADI. This CDR3 region has 16 residues. The V gene lost 3 bases and the J gene lost 1 base, with 13 bases spanning the gap. CDR3 bases: TGCGCCAGCAGTGATCCCGGGGCGGGCAGCAATCAGCCCCAGCATTTT. Its translation: CASSDPGAGSNQPQHF.

This chain links TRBV20-1 with TRBJ1-6; weak D call: TRBD1 (6 bases). The CDR3 contains 14 residues. CDR1 and CDR2 (germline): DFQATT, SNEGSKA (reference sequence). V was cut by 4 bases and J by 5 bases, with 12 bases left in between. The chain's CDR3 is CSATEDSNNSPLHF. The CDR3 DNA follows: TGCAGTGCTACCGAGGACAGTAATAATTCACCCCTCCACTTT.

This clonotype was picked up a small number of times. CDR3 residues: CASSTTGGNYGYTF. The CDR3 DNA sequence: TGTGCCAGCAGCACGACAGGGGGGAACTATGGCTACACCTTC. The J gene is TRBJ1-2, the V gene TRBV5-5; 9 bases align to TRBD1. V was clipped by 4 bases and J by 2 bases; unmatched bases: 3. Germline V gives CDR1 SGHKS, CDR2 YYEKEE (reference sequence). This CDR3 has 14 residues.